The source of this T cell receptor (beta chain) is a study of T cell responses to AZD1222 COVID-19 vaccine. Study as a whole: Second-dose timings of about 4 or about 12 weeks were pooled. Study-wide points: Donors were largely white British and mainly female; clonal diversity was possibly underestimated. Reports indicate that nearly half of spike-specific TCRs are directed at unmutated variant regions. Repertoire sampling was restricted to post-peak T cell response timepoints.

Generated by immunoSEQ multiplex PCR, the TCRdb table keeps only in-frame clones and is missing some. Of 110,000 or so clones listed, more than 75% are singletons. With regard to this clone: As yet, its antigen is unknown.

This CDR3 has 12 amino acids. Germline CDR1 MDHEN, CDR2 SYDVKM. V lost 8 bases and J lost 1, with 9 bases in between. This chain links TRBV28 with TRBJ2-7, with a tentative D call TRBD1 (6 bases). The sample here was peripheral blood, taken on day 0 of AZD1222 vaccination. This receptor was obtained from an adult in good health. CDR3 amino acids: CASGQNSYEQYF. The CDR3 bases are TGTGCCAGCGGACAGAATTCCTACGAGCAGTACTTC.